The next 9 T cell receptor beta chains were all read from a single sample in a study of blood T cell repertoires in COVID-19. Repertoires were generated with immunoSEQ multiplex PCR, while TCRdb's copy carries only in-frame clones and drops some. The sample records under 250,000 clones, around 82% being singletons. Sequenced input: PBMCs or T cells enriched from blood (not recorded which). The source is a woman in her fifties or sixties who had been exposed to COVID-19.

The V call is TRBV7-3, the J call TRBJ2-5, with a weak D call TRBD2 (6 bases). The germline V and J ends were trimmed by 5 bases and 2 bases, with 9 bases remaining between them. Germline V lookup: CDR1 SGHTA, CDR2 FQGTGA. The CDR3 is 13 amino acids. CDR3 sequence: CASSPGLQETQYF. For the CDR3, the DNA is TGTGCCAGCAGCCCGGGACTGCAAGAGACCCAGTACTTC.

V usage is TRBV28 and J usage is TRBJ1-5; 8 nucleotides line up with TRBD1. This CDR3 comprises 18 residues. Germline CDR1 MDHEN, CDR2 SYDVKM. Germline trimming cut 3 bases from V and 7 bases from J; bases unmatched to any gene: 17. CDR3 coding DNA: TGTGCCAGCAGTTTCCCCGGGCTTATTGGGGACAGGAGGCAGCCCCAGCATTTT. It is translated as CASSFPGLIGDRRQPQHF.

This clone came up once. The CDR3 bases are TGTGCCAGCACCCCTGACATAGGCGACACAGATACGCAGTATTTT. Amino acid sequence: CASTPDIGDTDTQYF. This chain connects TRBV6-5 to TRBJ2-3; no clear D gene. Looked up from germline, CDR1 is MNHEY and CDR2 is SVGAGI. Trimming pared 7 bases from V and 2 bases from J, leaving 16 bases between. This CDR3 comprises 15 residues.

In DNA, the CDR3 is TGTGCCAGCAGCTCGTTACAGGGATTTACGCAGTATTTT. Amino acids: CASSSLQGFTQYF. The chain links TRBV7-9 to TRBJ2-3; possibly TRBD1 for D (6 bases). Trimming cost V 4 bases and J 8 bases, with 13 bases left between them. The germline V gene encodes CDR1 SEHNR and CDR2 FQNEAQ (reference sequence). The CDR3 totals 13 residues.

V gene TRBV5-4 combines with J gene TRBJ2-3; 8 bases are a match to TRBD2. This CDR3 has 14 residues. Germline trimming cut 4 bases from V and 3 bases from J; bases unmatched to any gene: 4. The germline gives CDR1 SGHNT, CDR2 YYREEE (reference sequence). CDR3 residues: CASSGRGGTDTQYF. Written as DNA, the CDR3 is TGTGCCAGCAGCGGCCGGGGGGGAACAGATACGCAGTATTTT.

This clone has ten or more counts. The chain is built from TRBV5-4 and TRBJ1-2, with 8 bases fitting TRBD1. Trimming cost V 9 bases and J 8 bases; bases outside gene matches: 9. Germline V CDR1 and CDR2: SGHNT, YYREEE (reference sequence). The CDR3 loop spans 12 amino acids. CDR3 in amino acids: CAIRTGLEGYTF. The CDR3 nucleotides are TGTGCCATACGGACAGGGCTCGAGGGCTACACCTTC.

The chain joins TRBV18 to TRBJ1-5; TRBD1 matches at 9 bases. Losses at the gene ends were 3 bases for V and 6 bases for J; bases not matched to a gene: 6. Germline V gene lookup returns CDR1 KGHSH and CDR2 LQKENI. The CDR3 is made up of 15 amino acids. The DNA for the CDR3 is TGTGCCAGCTCACCGCGGACAGGGGAGAGTCAGCCCCAGCATTTT. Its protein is CASSPRTGESQPQHF.

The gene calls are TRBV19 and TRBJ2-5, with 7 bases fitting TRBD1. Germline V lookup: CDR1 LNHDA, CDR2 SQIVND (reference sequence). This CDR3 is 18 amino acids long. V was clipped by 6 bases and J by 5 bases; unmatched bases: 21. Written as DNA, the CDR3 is TGTGCCAGTAGCCTACTCTTTAACAGGGGTGGGGCGACGGAGACCCAGTACTTC. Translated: CASSLLFNRGGATETQYF. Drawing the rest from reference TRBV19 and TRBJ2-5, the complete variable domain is DGGITQSPKYLFRKEGQNVTLSCEQNLNHDAMYWYRQDPGQGLRLIYYSQIVNDFQKGDIAEGYSVSREKKESFPLTVTSAQKNPTAFYLCASSLLFNRGGATETQYFGPGTRLLVL.

The CDR3: CASSQEVGTGDQPQHF. The CDR3 DNA sequence: TGCGCCAGCAGCCAAGAAGTTGGGACAGGGGATCAGCCCCAGCATTTT. The chain combines TRBV4-1 with TRBJ1-5, with 10 bases identical to TRBD1. Trimming cost V 0 bases and J 5 bases; bases outside gene matches: 4. CDR1 and CDR2 from the germline V gene are MGHRA and YSYEKL. This CDR3 is built from 16 residues.